Shown below are 31 T cell receptor beta chains from a single sample sequenced in a study of T cell responses to AZD1222 COVID-19 vaccine. The protocol was immunoSEQ multiplex PCR, while the TCRdb copy is restricted to in-frame clones and leaves out a portion. The sample records 58,000 or so clones, roughly 84% being singletons. Source: peripheral blood, taken on day 0 of AZD1222 vaccination. These receptors were taken from an adult in good health.

This chain connects TRBV7-2 to TRBJ2-1, with TRBD1 as a possible D gene (6 bases). The V and J ends lost 4 bases and 3 bases respectively, with 16 bases between them. The CDR3 consists of 16 residues. The germline gives CDR1 SGHTA, CDR2 FQGNSA. The CDR3 bases are TGTGCCAGCAGCTCCAGAGGGGGAGCAAACTACAATGAGCAGTTCTTC. Translating gives CASSSRGGANYNEQFF.

This sequence joins TRBV7-9 and TRBJ1-2, with TRBD1 as a possible D gene (6 bases). There are 15 residues in the CDR3. Trimming stripped 2 bases from V and 5 bases from J, with 15 bases between. Germline V lookup: CDR1 SEHNR, CDR2 FQNEAQ (reference sequence). CDR3 DNA: TGTGCCAGCAGCTTATCAACCGTGCAGGGGTATGGCTACACCTTC. Its protein product is CASSLSTVQGYGYTF.

This chain links TRBV11-2 with TRBJ1-1; D unresolved. Germline V gives CDR1 SGHAT, CDR2 FQNNGV. The CDR3 is 15 residues long. Trimming took 3 bases from V and 3 from J, leaving 14 bases between them. CDR3 coding DNA: TGTGCCAGCAGCTTCGTATTTCGGGAGGACACTGAAGCTTTCTTT. Translation gives CASSFVFREDTEAFF.

The chain has TRBV6-1 and TRBJ1-2; D is perhaps TRBD1 (5 bases). Looked up from germline, CDR1 is MNHNS and CDR2 is SASEGT. The germline V and J ends were trimmed by 2 bases and 5 bases, with 15 bases remaining between them. This CDR3 is built from 15 residues. This CDR3 is CASSEFGRVGYGYTF. The DNA of the CDR3 is TGTGCCAGCAGTGAATTCGGCAGGGTGGGGTATGGCTACACCTTC.

The J gene is TRBJ2-3, the V gene TRBV5-1; TRBD1 or TRBD2 may be the D gene (5 bases each). V lost 4 bases and J lost 0, with 12 bases in between. Germline CDR1 and CDR2: SGHRS and YFSETQ. This CDR3 region has 15 residues. CDR3 region: CASSPRDLSTDTQYF. CDR3 bases: TGCGCCAGCAGCCCCCGGGACCTTAGCACAGATACGCAGTATTTT.

The chain is built from TRBV5-4 and TRBJ2-7, with a weak D call TRBD1 (6 bases). Germline V gene sequence: CDR1 SGHNT, CDR2 YYREEE (reference sequence). The length of the CDR3 is 14 residues. V was shortened by 5 bases and J by 0 bases, with 12 bases between the two germline ends. The CDR3 nucleotides are TGTGCCAGCAGGACCGGACAGACCTCCTACGAGCAGTACTTC. Encoded protein: CASRTGQTSYEQYF.

V and J are TRBV3-1 (or the pseudogene TRBV3-2) and TRBJ1-6, with 8 bases aligning to TRBD1. CDR1 and CDR2 (germline): LGHDT, YNNKEL (reference sequence). The CDR3 has 15 residues. Unmatched junction bases numbered 8, after V lost 6 bases and J lost 7 bases. Here the CDR3 reads CASSYGQGPNSPLHF. The DNA of the CDR3 is TGTGCCAGCAGTTACGGACAGGGCCCCAATTCACCCCTCCACTTT.

This chain uses TRBV7-2 with TRBJ1-4, with TRBD1 identical over 9 bases. Germline trimming cut 5 bases from V and 3 bases from J; bases unmatched to any gene: 10. Germline CDR1 and CDR2: SGHTA and FQGNSA. The CDR3 sequence is 17 residues long. The CDR3 region has the DNA TGTGCCAGCAGCAAAACAGGGGGCAGCGGGTCTAATGAAAAACTGTTTTTT. It codes for CASSKTGGSGSNEKLFF.

The chain couples TRBV7-9 to TRBJ1-2; D gene ambiguous. Germline V CDR1 and CDR2: SEHNR, FQNEAQ (reference sequence). Trimming took 1 base from V and 4 from J, leaving 13 bases between them. The length of the CDR3 is 15 residues. The CDR3 spells CASSLGELLGYGYTF. CDR3 sequence (DNA): TGTGCCAGCAGCTTAGGGGAACTTTTAGGCTATGGCTACACCTTC.

V and J are TRBV5-4 and TRBJ2-1, with 8 bases fitting TRBD2. CDR3 size: 17 residues. Germline CDR1 SGHNT, CDR2 YYREEE (reference sequence). V trimming: 4 bases; J trimming: 5 bases; junction bases outside the gene matches: 14. This CDR3 reads CASSPAGRGGPNNEQFF. The CDR3 DNA follows: TGTGCCAGCAGCCCGGCCGGTCGGGGGGGGCCGAACAATGAGCAGTTCTTC.

The table lists this clone with a few counts. The chain carries TRBV20-1 and TRBJ2-5; D is ambiguous. Germline V gives CDR1 DFQATT, CDR2 SNEGSKA (reference sequence). This CDR3 has 12 residues. Trimming stripped 3 bases from V and 5 bases from J, with 10 bases between. CDR3 loop: CSASLPAETQYF. CDR3 bases: TGCAGTGCTAGTTTGCCAGCGGAGACCCAGTACTTC.

This clone appeared a few times. This chain links TRBV4-1 with TRBJ1-1; D unclear. Germline lookup yields CDR1 MGHRA and CDR2 YSYEKL. The V end lost 8 bases, the J end lost 0 bases, and 22 bases lay between the germline ends. The CDR3 has 17 residues. CDR3 DNA: TGCGCCAGCCGACACGGCAGGCCTGTACGAATGAACACTGAAGCTTTCTTT. The encoded protein is CASRHGRPVRMNTEAFF.

This clone was found once. V usage is TRBV18 and J usage is TRBJ2-1, with TRBD1 identical over 11 bases. The CDR3 has 14 residues. Trimming at V came to 3 bases and at J to 9 bases, leaving 4 bases not matched to a gene. The V gene's germline CDR1 is KGHSH and CDR2 LQKENI. CDR3 in amino acids: CASSPGTGGREQFF. The CDR3 bases are TGTGCCAGCTCACCCGGGACAGGGGGTCGTGAGCAGTTCTTC.

This chain links TRBV7-9 with TRBJ1-3; TRBD1 matches 7 bases. The germline V gene has CDR1 SEHNR and CDR2 FQNEAQ (reference sequence). The CDR3 contains 14 residues. Germline trimming cut 2 bases from V and 7 bases from J; bases unmatched to any gene: 5. The CDR3 bases are TGTGCCAGCAGCTTACAGGGGGTTCGGAACACCATATATTTT. Translating gives CASSLQGVRNTIYF.

V and J are TRBV28 and TRBJ2-7, with D possibly TRBD1 on 5 matching bases. CDR3 size: 12 residues. Germline V gene sequence: CDR1 MDHEN, CDR2 SYDVKM. V gave up 6 bases and J gave up 3 bases, with 9 bases separating them. The CDR3, as DNA: TGTGCCAGCAGGGACACTTTCTACGAGCAGTACTTC. Residues: CASRDTFYEQYF.

CDR3 DNA: TGTGCCAGCAGACAAGACTTGTCGGGGACCCAGTACTTC. It translates to CASRQDLSGTQYF. V usage is TRBV5-6 and J usage is TRBJ2-5; D is unresolved. CDR3 length: 13 residues. Trimming shortened V by 5 bases and J by 7 bases, and 15 bases separated the two germline ends. Germline values: CDR1 SGHDT, CDR2 YYEEEE.

The chain employs TRBV29-1 and TRBJ2-1, with 7 positions matching TRBD2. Trimming took 5 bases from V and 4 from J; bases not matched to a gene: 11. The CDR3 is 15 residues long. From germline, CDR1 is SQVTM and CDR2 ANQGSEA. CDR3 sequence reads: CSVRDGTTIYNEQFF. In nucleotides, the CDR3 is TGCAGCGTTAGAGACGGGACTACAATTTACAATGAGCAGTTCTTC.

The chain carries TRBV6-2 or TRBV6-3 and TRBJ2-7; TRBD1 or TRBD2 may be the D gene (5 bases each). V dropped 1 base and J dropped 2 bases, with 9 bases sitting between them. CDR3 length equals 14 residues. The germline V gene has CDR1 MNHEY and CDR2 SVGEGT. The CDR3 spells CASSYWDGTYEQYF. DNA of the CDR3: TGTGCCAGCAGTTACTGGGACGGAACCTACGAGCAGTACTTC.

The chain combines TRBV9 with TRBJ1-1; D might be TRBD1 (6 bases). CDR1 is SGDLS and CDR2 is YYNGEE in the germline V gene. The CDR3 loop spans 15 amino acids. The V gene lost 0 bases and the J gene lost 0 bases, with 9 bases spanning the gap. The CDR3 nucleotides are TGTGCCAGCAGCGTAGTGGGACAAGTGAACACTGAAGCTTTCTTT. It translates to CASSVVGQVNTEAFF.

The chain links TRBV12-5 to TRBJ1-1; tentatively, D is TRBD1 (5 bases). The germline V gene encodes CDR1 LGHNT and CDR2 FRNRAP. Between the trimmed V and J ends, which lost 0 bases and 1 base, there was a span of 12 bases. The CDR3 is 16 amino acids. CDR3 nucleotide sequence: TGTGCTAGTGGTTTGGTACCTGGGGGGGAGAACACTGAAGCTTTCTTT. Its protein product is CASGLVPGGENTEAFF. Looking up the rest from reference TRBV12-5 and TRBJ1-1 gives the full variable domain: DARVTQTPRHKVTEMGQEVTMRCQPILGHNTVFWYRQTMMQGLELLAYFRNRAPLDDSGMPKDRFSAEMPDATLATLKIQPSEPRDSAVYFCASGLVPGGENTEAFFGQGTRLTVV.

The rearrangement joins TRBV19 to TRBJ2-5; the D gene could be TRBD1 or TRBD2 (5 bases each). Germline V gene sequence: CDR1 LNHDA, CDR2 SQIVND (reference sequence). The V gene lost 5 bases and the J gene lost 3 bases, with 10 bases spanning the gap. The CDR3 is 13 amino acids. The chain's CDR3 is CASSLRDEETQYF. The CDR3, as DNA: TGTGCCAGTAGTCTCCGGGACGAAGAGACCCAGTACTTC.

The chain links TRBV28 to TRBJ2-1, with D maybe TRBD1 (5 bases). This CDR3 is built from 15 residues. The germline CDR1 and CDR2 sequences are MDHEN and SYDVKM. V shed 5 bases and J shed 7 bases, with 18 bases lying between them. Here the CDR3 reads CASSNPGRAVNEQFF. The CDR3 DNA follows: TGTGCCAGCAGTAACCCCGGCAGGGCGGTGAATGAGCAGTTCTTC.

The J gene is TRBJ2-7, the V gene TRBV9, with TRBD1 matching 8 bases. The CDR3 totals 16 residues. Germline V gene data show CDR1 as SGDLS and CDR2 as YYNGEE. V dropped 4 bases and J dropped 5; count of bases not matched to a gene: 14. The CDR3 DNA reads as TGTGCCAGCAGCACGCGATTGACAGGGGTCGAGAACGAGCAGTACTTC. Amino acid sequence: CASSTRLTGVENEQYF.

V gene TRBV7-9 combines with J gene TRBJ2-1, with TRBD2 matching over 9 bases. From germline, CDR1 is SEHNR and CDR2 FQNEAQ (reference sequence). The CDR3 totals 18 residues. V was clipped by 1 base and J by 0 bases; unmatched bases: 7. The CDR3 sequence is CASSLGVAGGSSYNEQFF. In DNA, the CDR3 is TGTGCCAGCAGCTTAGGAGTTGCGGGGGGGAGCTCCTACAATGAGCAGTTCTTC.

The chain joins TRBV2 to TRBJ2-7; D ambiguous. The CDR3 totals 12 residues. Germline CDR1 is SNHLY and CDR2 is FYNNEI. V shed 4 bases and J shed 4 bases, with 8 bases lying between them. The CDR3: CASSAQLYEQYF. The CDR3, as DNA: TGTGCCAGCAGTGCCCAACTATACGAGCAGTACTTC.

The rearrangement joins TRBV19 to TRBJ2-1; tentative D call: TRBD1 (6 bases). The length of the CDR3 is 18 residues. V lost 1 base and J 0 bases, leaving 16 bases between the germline ends. Germline assignment: CDR1 LNHDA and CDR2 SQIVND (reference sequence). The CDR3 is CASSIVARTASSYNEQFF. In DNA, the CDR3 is TGTGCCAGTAGTATAGTCGCTCGGACAGCAAGCTCCTACAATGAGCAGTTCTTC.

The chain couples TRBV7-9 to TRBJ2-7, with D unclear. Trimming shortened V by 1 base and J by 0 bases, and 4 bases separated the two germline ends. CDR1 and CDR2 from the germline V gene are SEHNR and FQNEAQ (reference sequence). The CDR3 extends over 13 amino acids. CDR3 sequence reads: CASSLDSSYEQYF. CDR3 bases: TGTGCCAGCAGCTTAGACAGCTCCTACGAGCAGTACTTC.

V is TRBV15 and J is TRBJ1-6; no reliable D call. CDR3 size: 17 residues. The germline V and J ends were trimmed by 0 bases and 0 bases, with 9 bases remaining between them. Germline CDR1 LNHNV, CDR2 YYDKDF (reference sequence). The CDR3 region is CATSRERQSSYNSPLHF. The CDR3 DNA is TGTGCCACCAGCAGAGAAAGGCAGAGCTCCTATAATTCACCCCTCCACTTT.

The rearrangement joins TRBV5-4 to TRBJ1-2, with no clear D. The germline V and J ends were trimmed by 4 bases and 4 bases, with 23 bases remaining between them. CDR3 length: 17 residues. Germline values: CDR1 SGHNT, CDR2 YYREEE (reference sequence). This CDR3 reads CASSQIGEGPLLYGYTF. CDR3 coding DNA: TGTGCCAGCAGCCAAATCGGGGAGGGCCCTCTCCTCTATGGCTACACCTTC.

The chain employs TRBV5-1 and TRBJ2-7; weak D call: TRBD2 (6 bases). V was clipped by 3 bases and J by 3 bases, with 13 bases between them. The CDR3 spans 14 residues. Germline V gene data show CDR1 as SGHRS and CDR2 as YFSETQ. The CDR3 loop is CASSSRDGSYEQYF. DNA of the CDR3: TGCGCCAGCAGCTCCCGGGACGGGAGCTACGAGCAGTACTTC. Drawing the rest from reference TRBV5-1 and TRBJ2-7, the complete variable domain is KAGVTQTPRYLIKTRGQQVTLSCSPISGHRSVSWYQQTPGQGLQFLFEYFSETQRNKGNFPGRFSGRQFSNSRSEMNVSTLELGDSALYLCASSSRDGSYEQYFGPGTRLTVT.

The V gene is TRBV29-1, the J gene TRBJ2-7; 8 nucleotides line up with TRBD2. In germline, CDR1 is SQVTM, CDR2 ANQGSEA. Unmatched junction bases numbered 9, after V lost 7 bases and J lost 1 base. The CDR3 totals 14 residues. The CDR3 is CSAEGERGSYEQYF. DNA for the CDR3: TGCAGCGCCGAGGGGGAGCGGGGGTCCTACGAGCAGTACTTC.